These T cell receptor beta chains were read from a single sample in a study of blood T cell repertoires in COVID-19. TCRdb's table, derived via immunoSEQ multiplex PCR, lists solely in-frame clones and lacks some. The data hold around 58,000 clones, with around nine tenths observed a single time. The sample comprised peripheral blood. These receptors were collected from a human donor with active COVID-19. The donor label of this sample is uncertain. Each CDR3 is given with its conserved first and last residue. A D gene is named only where the DNA matches it firmly.

v_call: TRBV27
d_call: .
j_call: TRBJ2-7
cdr3_aa: CASSRPGAYEQYF
cdr3_nt: TGTGCCAGCAGTAGGCCAGGGGCCTACGAGCAGTACTTC

v_call: TRBV9
d_call: TRBD2
j_call: TRBJ2-2
cdr3_aa: CASSTRTSGGEELFF
cdr3_nt: TGTGCCAGCAGCACCCGGACTAGCGGGGGCGAGGAGCTGTTTTTT

v_call: TRBV7-3
d_call: .
j_call: TRBJ1-3
cdr3_aa: CASSFRPGGNTIYF
cdr3_nt: TGTGCCAGCAGCTTCCGACCCGGGGGAAACACCATATATTTT

v_call: TRBV3-1/TRBV3-2
d_call: TRBD2
j_call: TRBJ2-5
cdr3_aa: CASSATSGGALETQYF
cdr3_nt: TGTGCCAGCAGCGCGACTAGCGGGGGGGCCCTGGAGACCCAGTACTTC

v_call: TRBV29-1
d_call: TRBD1
j_call: TRBJ1-1
cdr3_aa: CSVPRTGGVDTEAFF
cdr3_nt: TGCAGCGTACCCCGGACAGGGGGCGTCGACACTGAAGCTTTCTTT

v_call: TRBV2
d_call: .
j_call: TRBJ2-1
cdr3_aa: CASSANEQFF
cdr3_nt: TGTGCCAGCAGTGCTAATGAGCAGTTCTTC

v_call: TRBV14
d_call: .
j_call: TRBJ1-4
cdr3_aa: CASSQRHLTNEKLFF
cdr3_nt: TGTGCCAGCAGCCAAAGACACCTAACTAATGAAAAACTGTTTTTT

v_call: TRBV15
d_call: TRBD2
j_call: TRBJ2-2
cdr3_aa: CATSRGRGVKNTGELFF
cdr3_nt: TGTGCCACCAGCAGGGGGCGGGGGGTAAAGAACACCGGGGAGCTGTTTTTT

v_call: TRBV11-2
d_call: .
j_call: TRBJ2-7
cdr3_aa: CASGAGLYEQYF
cdr3_nt: TGTGCCAGCGGGGCAGGGCTCTACGAGCAGTACTTC

v_call: TRBV4-1
d_call: .
j_call: TRBJ1-2
cdr3_aa: CASSQPVRRGPNYGYTF
cdr3_nt: TGCGCCAGCAGCCAACCGGTTAGGAGAGGGCCTAACTATGGCTACACCTTC

v_call: TRBV11-2
d_call: .
j_call: TRBJ2-7
cdr3_aa: CASSTRDFYEQYF
cdr3_nt: TGTGCCAGCAGCACCAGGGACTTCTACGAGCAGTACTTC

v_call: TRBV11-2
d_call: .
j_call: TRBJ1-2
cdr3_aa: CASSSRPLGYTF
cdr3_nt: TGTGCCAGCAGCTCGAGGCCCCTCGGCTACACCTTC

v_call: TRBV9
d_call: .
j_call: TRBJ2-7
cdr3_aa: CASSAGAGGNEQYF
cdr3_nt: TGTGCCAGCAGCGCCGGGGCAGGGGGGAACGAGCAGTACTTC